The 4 T cell receptor beta chains in this list originate from one sample, sequenced in a study of tumor-infiltrating lymphocytes in localized non-small cell lung cancer (dated by TCRdb to about 2021). The receptor library was made with the immunoSEQ multiplex PCR assay. TCRdb took over this immuneACCESS table, retaining in-frame rearrangements with V and J assigned. Such tables are incomplete; in checked studies, under half of the missing clones stem from an unresolved V gene, and the remainder is unexplained. This sample lists about 10,000 clones; 45% to 70% were detected once. Of the sample, about a tenth falls within the top ten clones. The sample taken for sequencing was uninvolved lung tissue not adjacent to the tumor. The receptors derive from a human donor with non-small cell lung cancer.

This chain uses TRBV19 with TRBJ2-1, with D possibly being TRBD1 or TRBD2 (7 bases each). The CDR3 loop spans 16 amino acids. CDR1 is LNHDA, CDR2 SQIVND, per germline (reference sequence). V dropped 2 bases and J dropped 4 bases, with 15 bases sitting between them. This CDR3 reads CASSINHRGLYNEQFF. The CDR3 DNA reads TGTGCCAGTAGTATAAACCACAGGGGACTATACAATGAGCAGTTCTTC.

The chain joins TRBV11-2 to TRBJ1-2; the match to TRBD1 covers 7 bases. The CDR3 loop spans 13 amino acids. The germline gives CDR1 SGHAT, CDR2 FQNNGV. V lost 5 bases, J lost 4 bases, and 4 bases stayed unmatched. This CDR3 reads CASSQQGSYGYTF. For the CDR3, the DNA is TGTGCCAGCAGCCAACAGGGGTCCTATGGCTACACCTTC.

The rearrangement joins TRBV4-2 to TRBJ2-5; 8 bases match TRBD2. This CDR3 comprises 16 residues. Germline CDR1 LGHNA, CDR2 YNFKEQ. With 0 bases clipped from V and 6 bases from J, the junction kept 9 bases outside the gene matches. In DNA form, the CDR3 reads TGTGCCAGCAGCCAAGAGGGACTAGGGGTGTCGAAGACCCAGTACTTC. Translated, it gives CASSQEGLGVSKTQYF.

This clone was found a few times. The chain employs TRBV19 and TRBJ2-1; 8 bases fit TRBD2. J lost 5 bases, V lost 1 base, and 10 bases had no gene match. From germline, CDR1 is LNHDA and CDR2 SQIVND (reference sequence). The CDR3 runs to 17 residues. The DNA for the CDR3 is TGTGCCAGTAGTATAGCCCCGCTAGCGGGCCTGAACAATGAGCAGTTCTTC. Its translation: CASSIAPLAGLNNEQFF.